This T cell receptor (beta chain) was captured in a study of T-cell reconstitution after alpha-beta-depleted transplantation in children. Unique molecular identifiers were incorporated during preparation of the TCRbeta library. TCRdb ran MiXCR on the PCR reads and lists one entry per CDR3 protein. This table has under 300,000 distinct CDR3 sequences, approximately 9.7% appearing once. V lost 6 bases to trimming and J lost 7 bases; unmatched junction nucleotides: 9. CDR1 and CDR2 from the germline V gene are DFQATT and SNEGSKA (reference sequence). The CDR3 runs 14 residues. V and J are TRBV20-1 and TRBJ2-5; 12 bases map to TRBD2. Specimen: PBMCs from the stem cell graft donor, collected from the stem cell graft. The clonotype comes from a human donor who donated a stem cell graft to a child with SCID. CDR3 DNA sequence: TGCAGTGCCAAACTAGCGGGGGGATTGCGGACCCAGTACTTC. Its protein product is CSAKLAGGLRTQYF.